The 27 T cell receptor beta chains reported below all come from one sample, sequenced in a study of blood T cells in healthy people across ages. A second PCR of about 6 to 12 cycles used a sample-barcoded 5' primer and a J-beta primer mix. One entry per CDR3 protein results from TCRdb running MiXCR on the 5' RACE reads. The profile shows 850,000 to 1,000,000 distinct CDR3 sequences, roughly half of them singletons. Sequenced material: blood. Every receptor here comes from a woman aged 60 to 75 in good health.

The DNA of the CDR3 is TGTGCCAGCAGCCAAAAAGACATTAGACTGAACTCACCCCTCCACTTT. This encodes CASSQKDIRLNSPLHF. The V and J genes are TRBV28 and TRBJ1-6; unclear D gene. Germline loops: CDR1 MDHEN, CDR2 SYDVKM. Trimming cost V 6 bases and J 10 bases, with 22 bases left between them. The CDR3 covers 16 residues.

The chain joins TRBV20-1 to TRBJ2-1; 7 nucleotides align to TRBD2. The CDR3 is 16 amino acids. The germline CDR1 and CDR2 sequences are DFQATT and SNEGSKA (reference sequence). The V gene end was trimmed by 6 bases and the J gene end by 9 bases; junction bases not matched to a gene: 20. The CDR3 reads CSANNLAAPQIGEQFF. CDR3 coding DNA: TGCAGTGCAAACAACCTAGCGGCGCCTCAGATTGGTGAGCAGTTCTTC.

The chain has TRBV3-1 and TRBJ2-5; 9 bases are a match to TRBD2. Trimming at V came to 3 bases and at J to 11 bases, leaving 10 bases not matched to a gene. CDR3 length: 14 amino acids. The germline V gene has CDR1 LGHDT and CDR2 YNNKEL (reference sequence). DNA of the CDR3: TGTGCCAGCAGCCAGGGACTAGCCTTGAATGAGCAGTACTTC. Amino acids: CASSQGLALNEQYF.

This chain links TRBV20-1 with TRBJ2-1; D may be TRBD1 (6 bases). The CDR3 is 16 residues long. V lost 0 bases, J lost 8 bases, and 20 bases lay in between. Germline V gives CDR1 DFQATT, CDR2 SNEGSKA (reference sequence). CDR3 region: CSARDRDKGKFYEQFF. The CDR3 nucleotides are TGCAGTGCTAGAGACAGGGACAAGGGGAAGTTTTATGAGCAGTTCTTC.

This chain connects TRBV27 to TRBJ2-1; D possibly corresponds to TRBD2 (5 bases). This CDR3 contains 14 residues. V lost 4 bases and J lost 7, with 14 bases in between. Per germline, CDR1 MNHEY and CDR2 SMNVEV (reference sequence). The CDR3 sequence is CASSSGSIGNEQFF. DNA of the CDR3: TGTGCCAGCAGTTCGGGATCAATTGGAAATGAGCAGTTCTTC.

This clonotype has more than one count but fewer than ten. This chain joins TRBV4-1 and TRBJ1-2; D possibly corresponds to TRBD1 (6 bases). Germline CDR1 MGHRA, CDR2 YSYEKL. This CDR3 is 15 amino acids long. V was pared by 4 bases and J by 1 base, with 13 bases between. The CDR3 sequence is CASSPTEGGNYGYTF. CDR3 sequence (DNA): TGCGCCAGCAGCCCCACAGAAGGGGGTAACTATGGCTACACCTTC.

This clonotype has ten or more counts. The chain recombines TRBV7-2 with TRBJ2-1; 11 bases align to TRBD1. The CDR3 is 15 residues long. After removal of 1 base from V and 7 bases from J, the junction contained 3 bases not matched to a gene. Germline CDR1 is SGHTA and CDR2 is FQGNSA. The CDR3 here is CASSLGGTGGNEQFF. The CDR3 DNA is TGTGCCAGCAGCTTAGGCGGGACAGGGGGAAATGAGCAGTTCTTC.

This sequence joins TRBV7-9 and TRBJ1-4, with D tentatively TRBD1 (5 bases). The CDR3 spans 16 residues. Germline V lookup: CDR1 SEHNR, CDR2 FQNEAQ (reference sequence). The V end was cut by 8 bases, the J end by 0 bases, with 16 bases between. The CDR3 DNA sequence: TGTGCCAGCGCTCCTGGCAGGGTGGCAACTAATGAAAAACTGTTTTTT. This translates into CASAPGRVATNEKLFF. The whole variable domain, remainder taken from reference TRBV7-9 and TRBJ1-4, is DTGVSQNPRHKITKRGQNVTFRCDPISEHNRLYWYRQTLGQGPEFLTYFQNEAQLEKSRLLSDRFSAERPKGSFSTLEIQRTEQGDSAMYLCASAPGRVATNEKLFFGSGTQLSVL.

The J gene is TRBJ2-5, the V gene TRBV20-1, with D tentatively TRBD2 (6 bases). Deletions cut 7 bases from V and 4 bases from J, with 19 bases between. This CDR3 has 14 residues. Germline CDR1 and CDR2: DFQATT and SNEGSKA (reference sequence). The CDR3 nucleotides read TGCAGTGTCCTTGGCGGGGTGGCCAGAGAGACCCAGTACTTC. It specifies CSVLGGVARETQYF.

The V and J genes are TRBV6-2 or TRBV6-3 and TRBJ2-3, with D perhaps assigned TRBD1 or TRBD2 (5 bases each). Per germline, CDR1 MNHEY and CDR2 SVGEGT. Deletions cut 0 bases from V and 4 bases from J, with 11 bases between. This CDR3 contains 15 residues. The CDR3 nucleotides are TGTGCCAGCAGTTACTCTGTCGGGGCACCAGATACGCAGTATTTT. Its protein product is CASSYSVGAPDTQYF.

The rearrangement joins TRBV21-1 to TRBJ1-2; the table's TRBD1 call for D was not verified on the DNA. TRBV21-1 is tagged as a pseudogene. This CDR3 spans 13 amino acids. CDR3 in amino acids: CASYLRDRRGYTF. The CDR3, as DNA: TGTGCCAGCTACCTCCGGGACAGGCGGGGCTACACCTTC.

For the CDR3, the DNA is TGCAGTGCGGGGGACTTTTATGAGCAGTTCTTC. Translation: CSAGDFYEQFF. The chain employs TRBV20-1 and TRBJ2-1; a possible D gene is TRBD2 (6 bases). Trimming pared 6 bases from V and 8 bases from J, leaving 11 bases between. Looked up from germline, CDR1 is DFQATT and CDR2 is SNEGSKA (reference sequence). This CDR3 contains 11 residues.

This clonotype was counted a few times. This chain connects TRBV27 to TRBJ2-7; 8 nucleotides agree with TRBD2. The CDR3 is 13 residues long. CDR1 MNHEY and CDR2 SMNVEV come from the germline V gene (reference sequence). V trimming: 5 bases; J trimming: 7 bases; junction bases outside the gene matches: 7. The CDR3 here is CASSATSEGEQYF. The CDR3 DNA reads TGTGCCAGCAGTGCGACTAGCGAGGGGGAGCAGTACTTC.

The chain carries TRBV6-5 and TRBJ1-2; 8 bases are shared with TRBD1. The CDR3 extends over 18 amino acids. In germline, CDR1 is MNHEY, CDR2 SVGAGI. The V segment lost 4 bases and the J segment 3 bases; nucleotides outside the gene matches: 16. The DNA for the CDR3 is TGTGCCAGCAGTTCCGACTCCCCGGACAGGGAACCCCACTATGGCTACACCTTC. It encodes CASSSDSPDREPHYGYTF.

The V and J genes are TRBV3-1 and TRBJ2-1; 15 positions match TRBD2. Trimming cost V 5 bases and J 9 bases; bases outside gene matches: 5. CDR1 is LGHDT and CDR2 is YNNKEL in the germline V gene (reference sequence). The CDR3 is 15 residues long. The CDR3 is CASSTGLAGGLEQFF. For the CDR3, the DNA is TGTGCCAGCAGCACCGGACTAGCGGGGGGGCTTGAGCAGTTCTTC.

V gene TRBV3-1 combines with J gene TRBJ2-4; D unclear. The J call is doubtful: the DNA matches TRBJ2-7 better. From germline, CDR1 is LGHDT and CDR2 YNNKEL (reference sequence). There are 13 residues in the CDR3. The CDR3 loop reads CASSHMVEYEQYF. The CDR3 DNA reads TGTGCCAGCAGCCACATGGTTGAGTACGAGCAGTACTTC.

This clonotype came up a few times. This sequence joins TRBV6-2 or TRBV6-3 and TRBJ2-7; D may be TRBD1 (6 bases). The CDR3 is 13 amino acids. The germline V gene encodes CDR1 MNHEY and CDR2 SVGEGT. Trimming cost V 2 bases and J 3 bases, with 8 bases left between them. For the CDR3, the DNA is TGTGCCAGCAGTTACGGACAGCGCTACGAGCAGTACTTC. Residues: CASSYGQRYEQYF.

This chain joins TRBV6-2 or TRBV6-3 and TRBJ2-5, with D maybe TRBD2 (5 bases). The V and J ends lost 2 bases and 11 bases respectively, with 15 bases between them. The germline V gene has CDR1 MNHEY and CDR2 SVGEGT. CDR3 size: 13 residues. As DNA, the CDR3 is TGTGCCAGCAGTTACCGGACTCCTTGGGAGCAGTACTTC. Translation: CASSYRTPWEQYF.

The CDR3, as DNA: TGTGCCAGCAGTCCGGCCACTAGCGGGTGGAATGAGCAGTTCTTC. Amino acids: CASSPATSGWNEQFF. The J gene is TRBJ2-1, the V gene TRBV7-2; 9 nucleotides align to TRBD2. The germline gives CDR1 SGHTA, CDR2 FQGNSA. The CDR3 contains 15 residues. Germline trimming cut 6 bases from V and 7 bases from J; bases unmatched to any gene: 10.

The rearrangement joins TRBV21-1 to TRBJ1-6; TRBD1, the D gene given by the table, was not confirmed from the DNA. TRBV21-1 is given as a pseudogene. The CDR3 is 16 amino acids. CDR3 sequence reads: CASSKMTGILVSPLHF. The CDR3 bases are TGTGCCAGCAGCAAAATGACAGGGATTTTAGTATCACCCCTCCACTTT.

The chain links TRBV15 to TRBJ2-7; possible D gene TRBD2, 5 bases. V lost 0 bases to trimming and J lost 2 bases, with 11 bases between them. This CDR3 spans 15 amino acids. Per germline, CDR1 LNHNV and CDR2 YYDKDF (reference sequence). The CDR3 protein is CATSRDHAGPYEQYF. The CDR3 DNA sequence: TGTGCCACCAGCAGAGATCATGCGGGTCCCTACGAGCAGTACTTC.

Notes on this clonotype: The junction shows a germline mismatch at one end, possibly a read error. DNA for the CDR3: TGTAGTTTAGCGGATTGGTCGAGAGTGGATACGCAGTATTTT. Translated: CSLADWSRVDTQYF. V gene TRBV29-1 combines with J gene TRBJ2-3, with TRBD2 as a possible D gene (6 bases). The CDR3 is 14 residues long. Per germline, CDR1 SQVTM and CDR2 ANQGSEA.

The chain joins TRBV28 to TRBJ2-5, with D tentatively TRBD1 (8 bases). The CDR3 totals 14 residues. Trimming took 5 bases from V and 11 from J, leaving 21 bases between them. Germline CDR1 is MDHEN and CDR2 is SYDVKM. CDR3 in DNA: TGTGCCAGCAGTGGGGGGGGACAGGTAACTCTGCAGTACTTC. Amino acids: CASSGGGQVTLQYF.

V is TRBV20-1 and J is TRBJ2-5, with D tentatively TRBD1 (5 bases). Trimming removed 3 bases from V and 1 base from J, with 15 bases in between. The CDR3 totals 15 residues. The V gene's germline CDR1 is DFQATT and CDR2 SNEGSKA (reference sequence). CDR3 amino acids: CSASGAPGSQETQYF. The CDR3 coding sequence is TGCAGTGCTAGTGGGGCCCCTGGAAGCCAAGAGACCCAGTACTTC.

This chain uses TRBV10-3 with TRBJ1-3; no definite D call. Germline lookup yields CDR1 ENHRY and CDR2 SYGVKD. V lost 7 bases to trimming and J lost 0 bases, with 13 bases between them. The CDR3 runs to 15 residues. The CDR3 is CAITKDSSSGNTIYF. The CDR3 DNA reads TGTGCCATCACCAAGGACTCAAGCTCTGGAAACACCATATATTTT.

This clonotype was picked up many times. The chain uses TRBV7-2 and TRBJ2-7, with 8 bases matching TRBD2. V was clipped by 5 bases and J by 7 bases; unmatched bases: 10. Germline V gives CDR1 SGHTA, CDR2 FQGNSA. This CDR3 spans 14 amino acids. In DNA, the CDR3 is TGTGCCAGCAGCCCCGGGAGGGCGAGCAAAGAGCAGTACTTC. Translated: CASSPGRASKEQYF.

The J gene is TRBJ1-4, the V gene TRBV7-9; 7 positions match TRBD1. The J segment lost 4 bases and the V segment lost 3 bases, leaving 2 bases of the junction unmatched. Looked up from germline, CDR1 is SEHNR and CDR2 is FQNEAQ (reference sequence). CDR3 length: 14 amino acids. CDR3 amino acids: CASSLTGNNEKLFF. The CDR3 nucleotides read TGTGCCAGCAGCTTGACAGGGAATAATGAAAAACTGTTTTTT. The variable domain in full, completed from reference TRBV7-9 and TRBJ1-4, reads DTGVSQNPRHKITKRGQNVTFRCDPISEHNRLYWYRQTLGQGPEFLTYFQNEAQLEKSRLLSDRFSAERPKGSFSTLEIQRTEQGDSAMYLCASSLTGNNEKLFFGSGTQLSVL.